This TCR beta chain comes out of a study of blood T cell repertoires in COVID-19. Across the whole study: In each case, the material was cDNA or gDNA derived from T cells, B-cell-depleted T cells, or PBMCs.

Produced via immunoSEQ multiplex PCR; TCRdb's table is partial and in-frame only. The table has 70,000 to 90,000 clones, approximately 84% seen once. Deletions cut 1 base from V and 6 bases from J, with 13 bases between. Germline CDR1 reads MNHEY; CDR2 reads SVGAGI. The CDR3 totals 16 residues. This sequence was found in a human donor in a cohort sampled during active COVID-19. The chain employs TRBV6-5 and TRBJ1-6; no clear D gene. The source material was peripheral blood. The CDR3 is CASSYLSGVRNSPLHF. The CDR3 DNA is TGTGCCAGCAGTTACTTGTCGGGAGTCCGTAATTCACCCCTCCACTTT.